The present T cell receptor (beta chain) was sequenced within a study of shared clonotypes between healthy human individuals. Trimming took 6 bases from V and 2 from J; bases not matched to a gene: 12. CDR1 MNHNY and CDR2 SVGAGI come from the germline V gene (reference sequence). The CDR3 loop spans 16 amino acids. TCRdb keeps only in-frame clones here, not all; method: immunoSEQ multiplex PCR. The sample lists about 2.3 million clones; approximately 95% were seen once. This clone was recorded only once. The sequenced sample was naive CD4+ T cells from PBMCs. The subset was: CD45RA+ positively selected. The chain employs TRBV6-6 and TRBJ2-7; TRBD1 matches 8 bases. The source is a young man in good health. Some clones in this sample may be carry-over from other donors' samples. The CDR3 region is CASRPLGQGKAYEQYF. The CDR3 DNA is TGTGCCAGCAGGCCCCTCGGACAGGGCAAGGCCTACGAGCAGTACTTC.